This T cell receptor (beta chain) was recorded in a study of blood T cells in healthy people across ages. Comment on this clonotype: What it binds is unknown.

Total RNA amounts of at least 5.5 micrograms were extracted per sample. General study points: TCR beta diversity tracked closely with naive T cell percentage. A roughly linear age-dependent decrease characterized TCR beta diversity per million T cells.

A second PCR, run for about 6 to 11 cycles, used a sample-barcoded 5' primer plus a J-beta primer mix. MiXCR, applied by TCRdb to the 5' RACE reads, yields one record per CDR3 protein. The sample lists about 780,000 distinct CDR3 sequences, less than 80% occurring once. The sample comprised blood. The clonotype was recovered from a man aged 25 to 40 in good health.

The CDR3 DNA sequence: TGTGCCAGCAGTGCAAGCTCCGGGACTGGAGGGACCCAGTACTTC. Its protein product is CASSASSGTGGTQYF. The V call is TRBV28, the J call TRBJ2-5; tentative D call: TRBD2 (6 bases). The ends were cut back, 5 bases at V and 7 bases at J, with 20 bases in the middle. The CDR3 runs 15 residues. The germline CDR1 and CDR2 sequences are MDHEN and SYDVKM.